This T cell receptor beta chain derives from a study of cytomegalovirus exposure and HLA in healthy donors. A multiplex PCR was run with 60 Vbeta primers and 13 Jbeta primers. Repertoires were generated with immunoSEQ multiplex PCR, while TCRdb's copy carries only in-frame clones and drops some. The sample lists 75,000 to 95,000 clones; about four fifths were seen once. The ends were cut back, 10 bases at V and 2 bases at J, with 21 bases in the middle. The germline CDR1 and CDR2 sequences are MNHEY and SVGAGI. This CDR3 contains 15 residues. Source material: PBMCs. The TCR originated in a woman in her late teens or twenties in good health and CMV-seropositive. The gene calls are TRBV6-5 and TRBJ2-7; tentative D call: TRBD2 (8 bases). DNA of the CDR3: TGTGCCACCACACGGGGGGGGACAGAGACCTACGAGCAGTACTTC. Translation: CATTRGGTETYEQYF.